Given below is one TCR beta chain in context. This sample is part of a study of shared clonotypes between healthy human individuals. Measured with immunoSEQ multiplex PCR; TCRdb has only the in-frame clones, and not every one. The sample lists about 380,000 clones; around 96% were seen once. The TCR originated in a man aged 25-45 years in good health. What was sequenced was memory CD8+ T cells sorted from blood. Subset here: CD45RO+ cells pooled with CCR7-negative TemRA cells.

CDR3 protein: CASSVRLQSGANVLTF. The CDR3 region has the DNA TGTGCCAGTAGTGTCAGGTTACAATCTGGGGCCAACGTCCTGACTTTC. The chain recombines TRBV19 with TRBJ2-6; D not resolved. V gave up 5 bases and J gave up 1 base, with 12 bases separating them. The CDR3 sequence is 16 residues long. The germline V gene has CDR1 LNHDA and CDR2 SQIVND (reference sequence).